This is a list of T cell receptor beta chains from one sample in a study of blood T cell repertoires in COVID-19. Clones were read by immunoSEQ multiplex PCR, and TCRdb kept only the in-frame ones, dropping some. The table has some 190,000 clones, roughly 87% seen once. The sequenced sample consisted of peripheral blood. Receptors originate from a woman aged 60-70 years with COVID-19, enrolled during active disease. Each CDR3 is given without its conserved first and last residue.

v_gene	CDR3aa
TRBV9	ASSERGIRNTGELF
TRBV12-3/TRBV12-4	ASSQQGNYGYT
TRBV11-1	ASSKGQGGGSPLH
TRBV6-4	ASSLGTGLAYNEQF
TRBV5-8	ASSLAQLAGGRGNEQF
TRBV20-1	SARIGETQY
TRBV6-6	ASSTSGLSYEQF
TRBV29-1	SVGGGRSYNSPLH
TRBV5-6	ASSADRYNSPLH
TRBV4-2	ASSQEGRWDEQF
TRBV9	ASSGPGGSAGNEQF
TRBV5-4	ASSLDRGPDTQY
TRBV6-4	ASRLPGRGFAEAF
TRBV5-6	ASSLPVPSPLH
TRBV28	ASSRQGSSYEQY
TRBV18	ASSHRTSGEETQY
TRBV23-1	ASSLSHSSTDTQY
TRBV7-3	ASSPVTNRHTGELF
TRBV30	AWRAAGVGEQF